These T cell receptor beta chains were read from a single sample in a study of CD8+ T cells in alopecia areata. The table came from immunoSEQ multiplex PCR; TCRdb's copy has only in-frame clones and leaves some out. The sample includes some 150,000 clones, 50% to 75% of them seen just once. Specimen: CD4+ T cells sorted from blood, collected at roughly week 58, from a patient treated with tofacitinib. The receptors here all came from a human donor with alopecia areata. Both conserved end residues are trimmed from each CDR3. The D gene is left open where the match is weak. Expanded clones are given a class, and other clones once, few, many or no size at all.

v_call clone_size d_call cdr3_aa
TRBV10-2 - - ASRRGYEQY
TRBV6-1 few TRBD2 ASSEELAGGSQETQY
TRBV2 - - ASSQVDRDQPQH
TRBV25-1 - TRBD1 AARDRGQETQY
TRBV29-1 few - STKQGSNEKLF
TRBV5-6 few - ASSPGTRMGTDTQY
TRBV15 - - ATSRVGGTGYGYT
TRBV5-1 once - ASSLEPYNEQF
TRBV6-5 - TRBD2 ASNWGGTQY
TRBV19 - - ASSDFGGYT
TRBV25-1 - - ASSEFQVNEKLF
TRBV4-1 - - ASSRALVTEAF
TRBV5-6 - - ASSLANFPNNEQF
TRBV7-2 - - ASSLLAVQFYGYT
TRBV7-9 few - ASSLTQGSYNEQF
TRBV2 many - ASSEEMASVETQY
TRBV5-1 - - ATALGAGSYEQY
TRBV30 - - AWTPGLGGTQY
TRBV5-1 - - ASSGVETAYGYT
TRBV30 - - AWSVPRLVTYGYT
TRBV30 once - AWTDPGSPLH
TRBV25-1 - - ASSERGRAPLEAF
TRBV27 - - ASSFVPSSQPSQF
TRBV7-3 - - ASSLKGNSPLH
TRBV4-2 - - ASSQALWGELF
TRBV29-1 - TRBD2 SVAWRGVAETQY
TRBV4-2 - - ASSQDGVPQETQY
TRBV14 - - ASSQARTALRGYT
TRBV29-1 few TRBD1 SVRDSDMSYEQY
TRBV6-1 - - ASDSSGYYEQY
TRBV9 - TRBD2 ASSAGTSGQETQY
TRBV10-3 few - ATGSHTSDTQY
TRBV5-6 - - ASSNGPGEEQY
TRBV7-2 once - ASSLGGEYGYT
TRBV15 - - ATSVDSDYGYT
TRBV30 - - AWSVGFTGELF
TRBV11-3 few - ASSLESGLEQF
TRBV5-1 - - ASSLRRASFTEAF
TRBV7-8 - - ASSLVGRVGSNSPLH
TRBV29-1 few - SVDQETQY
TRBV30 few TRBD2 AWSLGGAGANVLT
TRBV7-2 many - ASSLGLRADSPLH
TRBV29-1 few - STLSDTNTEAF
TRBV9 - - ASSVGARVGETQY
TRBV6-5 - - ASSYSVDSGANVLT
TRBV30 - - AWSPRHEKLF
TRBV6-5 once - ASSYRGGSTDTQY
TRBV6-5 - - ASSYFGVDSNQPQH
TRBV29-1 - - SVERRGTDTQY
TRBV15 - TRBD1 ATSPGGSLTYEQY
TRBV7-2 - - ASSFTGTDTQY
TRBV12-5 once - ASGLVGLGLGQETQY
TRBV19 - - ATRGNSGANVLT
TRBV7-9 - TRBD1 ASSLEGASTEAF
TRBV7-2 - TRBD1 ASSFRTGLGTEAF
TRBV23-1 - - ASSQSRTNQPQH
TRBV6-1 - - ASTRGAWPDTQY
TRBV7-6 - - ASSSPFSGANVLT
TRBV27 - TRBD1 ASSSWDRGANTGELF